Included here is one TCR beta chain sequence, with context. This entry belongs to a study of T-cell memory formation after mild COVID-19. The length of the CDR3 is 12 residues. The germline CDR1 and CDR2 sequences are MNHEY and SVGEGT. V lost 5 bases, J lost 4 bases, and 8 bases lay in between. TCRdb re-called the 5' RACE reads through MiXCR, storing one row per CDR3 protein. Among 250,000 to 300,000 distinct CDR3 sequences, approximately 16% were seen once, and the ten largest hold around a fifth. The sequenced sample consisted of PBMCs or a T cell subset sorted from them (not recorded which). V gene TRBV6-2 or TRBV6-3 combines with J gene TRBJ1-1, with D uncertain. The source of this sequence is a man between 18 and 35 years old who had mild COVID-19 (a few samples of this study predate the infection). Cell type and time point are not known. CDR3 coding DNA: TGTGCCAGCAGTCCGTCCCCCACTGAAGCTTTCTTT. This encodes CASSPSPTEAFF.